A single sample gave rise to the 29 T cell receptor beta chains below, sequenced in a study of identical twins. TCRdb analysed the 5' RACE reads with MiXCR anew, one entry per CDR3 protein. The profile shows roughly 710,000 distinct CDR3 sequences, approximately 6.1% of them singletons. The specimen was naive T cells sorted from blood. Receptor source: a man between 18 and 29 years old in good health.

This clonotype was detected ten times or more. V usage is TRBV12-3 or TRBV12-4 and J usage is TRBJ1-2, with D perhaps matching TRBD1 (5 bases). The V end lost 5 bases, the J end lost 8 bases, and 18 bases lay between the germline ends. The CDR3 totals 14 residues. This CDR3 reads CASSPSGTPQGYTF. The CDR3 bases are TGTGCCAGCAGTCCGTCCGGGACTCCCCAAGGCTACACCTTC.

On this clonotype itself: This CDR3 fails to terminate in the conserved phenylalanine or tryptophan, so it likely reflects a read error. V is TRBV4-1 and J is TRBJ1-1; D gene ambiguous. Deletions cut 4 bases from V and 9 bases from J, with 15 bases between. CDR1 is MGHRA and CDR2 is YSYEKL in the germline V gene. CDR3 length equals 13 residues. CDR3 region: CASSPLFRNQAFC. CDR3 DNA: TGCGCCAGCAGCCCCCTTTTCCGCAACCAAGCTTTCTGT.

This clonotype was recorded at least ten times. V gene TRBV12-3 or TRBV12-4 combines with J gene TRBJ2-3, with a possible D match to TRBD1 (5 bases). Trimming took off 5 bases at V and 6 bases at J, with 12 bases between the two ends. The CDR3 is 13 residues long. The CDR3 region has the DNA TGTGCCAGCAGTCGTAGGGGTGGGGATACGCAGTATTTT. It encodes CASSRRGGDTQYF.

The V and J genes are TRBV27 and TRBJ2-3; TRBD1 agrees at 7 bases. CDR1 and CDR2 (germline): MNHEY, SMNVEV (reference sequence). This CDR3 comprises 14 residues. The V gene end was trimmed by 5 bases and the J gene end by 2 bases; junction bases not matched to a gene: 4. As DNA, the CDR3 is TGTGCCAGCAGTCGACAGGGTTCCACAGATACGCAGTATTTT. Translated: CASSRQGSTDTQYF.

This clonotype was seen repeatedly, ten times or more. V is TRBV4-2 and J is TRBJ2-5; 9 positions match TRBD2. The germline V gene encodes CDR1 LGHNA and CDR2 YNFKEQ. The CDR3 runs 18 residues. J lost 0 bases, V lost 3 bases, and 11 bases had no gene match. In nucleotides, the CDR3 is TGTGCCAGCAGCCAGGATTCGCCTAGCGGGACCTACCAAGAGACCCAGTACTTC. This codes for CASSQDSPSGTYQETQYF.

This clonotype occurred many times. This chain uses TRBV9 with TRBJ1-4; 7 bases line up with TRBD1. Trimming took 4 bases from V and 4 from J; bases not matched to a gene: 10. Per germline, CDR1 SGDLS and CDR2 YYNGEE. The CDR3 covers 16 residues. CDR3 loop: CASSTHTGTDNEKLFF. As DNA, the CDR3 is TGTGCCAGCAGCACCCACACCGGGACAGATAATGAAAAACTGTTTTTT.

Ten or more counts support this clonotype. The V call is TRBV5-1, the J call TRBJ2-1; 9 bases match TRBD2. Per the germline V gene, CDR1 is SGHRS and CDR2 is YFSETQ. V shed 3 bases, J shed 1 base, and the junction held 14 bases outside the gene matches. The CDR3 has 19 residues. The CDR3 protein is CASSSHMAGGPPSYNEQFF. The DNA for the CDR3 is TGCGCCAGCAGCTCCCACATGGCGGGAGGGCCCCCATCCTACAATGAGCAGTTCTTC.

A few counts support this clonotype. The chain combines TRBV12-3 or TRBV12-4 with TRBJ1-2, with 7 bases identical to TRBD1. Losses at the gene ends were 5 bases for V and 8 bases for J; bases not matched to a gene: 8. The CDR3 spans 13 residues. CDR3 residues: CASSRGQLGGYTF. In DNA form, the CDR3 reads TGTGCCAGCAGTAGGGGGCAACTTGGGGGCTACACCTTC.

This clonotype was seen more than once but under ten times. The CDR3 DNA is TGCGCCAGCAGCCAGTTACCGGGACAGGGGGAGGGCTCCTACAATGAGCAGTTCTTC. The encoded protein is CASSQLPGQGEGSYNEQFF. The J gene is TRBJ2-1, the V gene TRBV4-1, with 11 bases fitting TRBD1. V lost 3 bases and J lost 0; bases outside the gene matches: 10. Germline V gene sequence: CDR1 MGHRA, CDR2 YSYEKL. CDR3 length equals 19 residues.

V usage is TRBV12-3 or TRBV12-4 and J usage is TRBJ2-7, with 10 nucleotides matching TRBD2. J was trimmed by 2 bases and V by 6 bases; bases with no gene match: 7. The CDR3 extends over 15 amino acids. The CDR3 sequence: CASRWVSGRAYEQYF. Here the CDR3 DNA reads TGTGCCAGCAGATGGGTAAGCGGGAGGGCCTACGAGCAGTACTTC.

The V call is TRBV7-3, the J call TRBJ2-2; 9 nucleotides align to TRBD1. Germline trimming cut 5 bases from V and 8 bases from J; bases unmatched to any gene: 12. Per germline, CDR1 SGHTA and CDR2 FQGTGA. This CDR3 contains 16 residues. This CDR3 reads CASSRTGTGMSGELFF. CDR3 bases: TGTGCCAGCAGCCGAACCGGGACAGGGATGTCGGGGGAGCTGTTTTTT.

The table lists this clonotype with many counts. The chain combines TRBV29-1 with TRBJ2-3; D might be TRBD2 (6 bases). Germline V gene sequence: CDR1 SQVTM, CDR2 ANQGSEA. CDR3 length equals 13 residues. Trimming took off 6 bases at V and 2 bases at J, with 12 bases between the two ends. The DNA of the CDR3 is TGCAGCGTGGCGGGGCGGAACACAGATACGCAGTATTTT. It is translated as CSVAGRNTDTQYF.

V and J are TRBV5-1 and TRBJ2-7; 8 bases match TRBD1. CDR1 is SGHRS and CDR2 is YFSETQ in the germline V gene. CDR3 length: 14 residues. With V trimmed by 4 bases and J by 5 bases, 8 bases remained unmatched. The CDR3 nucleotides read TGCGCCAGCAGCCCAGGACAGGGAGTCGACGAGCAGTACGTC. Encoded protein: CASSPGQGVDEQYV.

The rearrangement links TRBV24-1 to TRBJ2-2; D possibly uses TRBD1 or TRBD2 (5 bases each). Germline V CDR1 and CDR2: KGHDR, SFDVKD. Trimming took 3 bases from V and 2 from J, leaving 21 bases between them. The CDR3 contains 19 residues. The CDR3, as DNA: TGTGCCACCAGTGATCGGAGTTTCCCCAGGGAGACTAACACCGGGGAGCTGTTTTTT. Its translation: CATSDRSFPRETNTGELFF.

This clonotype was detected a few times. This chain connects TRBV15 to TRBJ2-4; the D gene is possibly TRBD2 (6 bases). The CDR3 sequence is 14 residues long. Germline V gene sequence: CDR1 LNHNV, CDR2 YYDKDF (reference sequence). V was cut by 9 bases and J by 4 bases, with 16 bases left in between. The CDR3 sequence: CATSAGISKNIQYF. The CDR3, as DNA: TGTGCCACTTCGGCGGGGATCTCAAAAAACATTCAGTACTTC.

The chain combines TRBV11-3 with TRBJ2-2; 8 bases fit TRBD2. Germline V CDR1 and CDR2: SGHNT, YENEEA. CDR3 length: 16 amino acids. V gave up 2 bases and J gave up 6 bases; unmatched junction bases: 8. The CDR3 sequence: CASSLLGTRAAGELFF. In DNA, the CDR3 is TGTGCCAGCAGCTTATTAGGGACTAGGGCCGCCGGGGAGCTGTTTTTT.

In this sample, this clonotype turned up a few times. The chain employs TRBV7-9 and TRBJ2-1, with a weak D call TRBD2 (6 bases). CDR1 and CDR2 from the germline V gene are SEHNR and FQNEAQ (reference sequence). Trimming removed 1 base from V and 0 bases from J, with 10 bases in between. There are 16 residues in the CDR3. The CDR3 protein is CASSLVRTNSYNEQFF. The CDR3 DNA reads as TGTGCCAGCAGCTTAGTACGGACTAACTCCTACAATGAGCAGTTCTTC.

The J gene is TRBJ2-1, the V gene TRBV5-1; D may be TRBD1 (6 bases). CDR1 is SGHRS and CDR2 is YFSETQ in the germline V gene. This CDR3 spans 13 amino acids. The V end lost 5 bases, the J end lost 6 bases, and 12 bases lay between the germline ends. CDR3 protein: CASRMEGGNEQFF. The CDR3 coding sequence is TGCGCCAGCAGGATGGAAGGGGGCAATGAGCAGTTCTTC.

This clonotype was detected many times. The chain links TRBV12-3 or TRBV12-4 to TRBJ2-2, with 8 bases aligning to TRBD2. Trimming took 1 base from V and 4 from J; bases not matched to a gene: 5. The CDR3 has 16 residues. CDR3 region: CASSLVLAGFTGELFF. In DNA, the CDR3 is TGTGCCAGCAGTTTAGTTCTAGCGGGCTTCACCGGGGAGCTGTTTTTT.

This clonotype has a count of ten or more. This rearrangement joins TRBV20-1 to TRBJ2-1; the D is unclear. Trimming took 3 bases from V and 0 from J, leaving 12 bases between them. The CDR3 extends over 15 amino acids. Germline assignment: CDR1 DFQATT and CDR2 SNEGSKA (reference sequence). The chain's CDR3 is CSASKRSSSYNEQFF. CDR3 sequence (DNA): TGCAGTGCTAGTAAGCGTTCCAGCTCCTACAATGAGCAGTTCTTC.

The chain couples TRBV29-1 to TRBJ2-3; the D is unclear. The CDR3 spans 13 residues. CDR1 SQVTM and CDR2 ANQGSEA come from the germline V gene. The ends were cut back, 4 bases at V and 0 bases at J, with 8 bases in the middle. Written as DNA, the CDR3 is TGCAGCGTTGGGGCCTTGAGCACAGATACGCAGTATTTT. Its protein is CSVGALSTDTQYF.

This clonotype appeared many times. The chain couples TRBV12-3 or TRBV12-4 to TRBJ1-1; no clear D. V was pared by 4 bases and J by 8 bases, with 14 bases between. This CDR3 comprises 13 residues. CDR3 sequence: CASSYRAPPEAFF. The CDR3 bases are TGTGCCAGCAGTTACCGGGCCCCACCCGAAGCTTTCTTT.

About this clonotype: The conserved phenylalanine or tryptophan is not found at the CDR3 terminus, so this likely reflects a read error. This chain links TRBV12-3 or TRBV12-4 with TRBJ2-1, with a possible D match to TRBD1 (5 bases). This CDR3 spans 12 amino acids. V gave up 2 bases and J gave up 6 bases, with 5 bases separating them. The CDR3 region is CASSLQGNEQFY. In nucleotides, the CDR3 is TGTGCCAGCAGTTTACAGGGCAATGAGCAGTTCTAC.

In its sample, this clonotype was seen many times. The chain employs TRBV7-3 and TRBJ2-3; D is possibly TRBD1 (5 bases). Germline CDR1 and CDR2: SGHTA and FQGTGA. The CDR3 extends over 15 amino acids. The germline V and J ends were trimmed by 6 bases and 2 bases, with 15 bases remaining between them. The CDR3 reads CASSIGVGFTDTQYF. The DNA for the CDR3 is TGTGCCAGCAGTATAGGGGTGGGCTTCACAGATACGCAGTATTTT.

In this sample, this clonotype turned up a few times. The rearrangement uses TRBV7-6 and TRBJ2-1; 7 bases map to TRBD2. This CDR3 has 16 residues. The J segment lost 3 bases and the V segment lost 5 bases, leaving 10 bases of the junction unmatched. The germline V gene encodes CDR1 SGHVS and CDR2 FNYEAQ. DNA for the CDR3: TGTGCCAGCAGCGATCATGGGCCTAGCGGCTACAATGAGCAGTTCTTC. It encodes CASSDHGPSGYNEQFF. Drawing the rest from reference TRBV7-6 and TRBJ2-1, the complete variable domain is GAGVSQSPRYKVTKRGQDVALRCDPISGHVSLYWYRQALGQGPEFLTYFNYEAQQDKSGLPNDRFSAERPEGSISTLTIQRTEQRDSAMYRCASSDHGPSGYNEQFFGPGTRLTVL.

The J gene is TRBJ2-7, the V gene TRBV27; 13 positions agree with TRBD2. V shed 2 bases, J shed 3 bases, and the junction held 16 bases outside the gene matches. There are 20 residues in the CDR3. CDR1 is MNHEY, CDR2 SMNVEV, per germline (reference sequence). In DNA form, the CDR3 reads TGTGCCAGCAGTTTACTCCGAACACCGGGACTAGCGGGGCGATTCTACGAGCAGTACTTC. The encoded protein is CASSLLRTPGLAGRFYEQYF.

This clonotype was picked up many times. The chain couples TRBV29-1 to TRBJ2-1; unclear D gene. The ends were cut back, 3 bases at V and 3 bases at J, with 6 bases in the middle. The CDR3 has 12 amino acids. Germline V CDR1 and CDR2: SQVTM, ANQGSEA. CDR3 coding DNA: TGCAGCGTTGAGACACGCTACAATGAGCAGTTCTTC. As protein: CSVETRYNEQFF.

The chain recombines TRBV6-6 with TRBJ2-7, with D uncertain. Germline V gene sequence: CDR1 MNHNY, CDR2 SVGAGI (reference sequence). V was cut by 4 bases and J by 4 bases, with 8 bases left in between. The CDR3 contains 12 residues. The CDR3 loop is CASSWDRYEQYV. CDR3 bases: TGTGCCAGCAGTTGGGATCGATACGAGCAGTACGTC.

This clonotype was observed a few times. V and J are TRBV9 and TRBJ2-1, with TRBD2 identical over 11 bases. The CDR3 has 19 residues. Per the germline V gene, CDR1 is SGDLS and CDR2 is YYNGEE. V was clipped by 0 bases and J by 2 bases; unmatched bases: 10. This CDR3 is CASSVGLAGTARTYNEQFF. CDR3 DNA sequence: TGTGCCAGCAGCGTAGGACTAGCGGGGACTGCCCGGACCTACAATGAGCAGTTCTTC. The full variable domain, its missing parts supplied by reference TRBV9 and TRBJ2-1, is DSGVTQTPKHLITATGQRVTLRCSPRSGDLSVYWYQQSLDQGLQFLIQYYNGEERAKGNILERFSAQQFPDLHSELNLSSLELGDSALYFCASSVGLAGTARTYNEQFFGPGTRLTVL.